This entry describes one T cell receptor (beta chain). This sample is part of a study of blood T cell repertoires in COVID-19. About the research overall: The United States, Italy and Spain provided the acute and convalescent COVID-19 samples. From T cells, B-cell-depleted T cells, or PBMCs came the material, which was cDNA or gDNA.

Per the authors' pipeline: It was from reference gene primer amplification that nucleated cell counts were estimated. Method: immunoSEQ multiplex PCR; TCRdb's copy keeps in-frame clones and lacks some. The V and J calls and clone size were taken over from that table, and D and trimming were inferred from the DNA. The sample has hundreds of thousands of clones; around nine tenths are singletons. Looked up from germline, CDR1 is SGHRS and CDR2 is YFSETQ. There are 15 residues in the CDR3. With V trimmed by 2 bases and J by 4 bases, 4 bases remained unmatched. The source is a man aged 65 to 85 with acute or convalescent COVID-19. Sequences were obtained from peripheral blood. This chain joins TRBV5-1 and TRBJ2-3; 10 bases fit TRBD2. CDR3 bases: TGCGCCAGCAGCTTAGCTAGCGGGAGTGCAGATACGCAGTATTTT. It is translated as CASSLASGSADTQYF.